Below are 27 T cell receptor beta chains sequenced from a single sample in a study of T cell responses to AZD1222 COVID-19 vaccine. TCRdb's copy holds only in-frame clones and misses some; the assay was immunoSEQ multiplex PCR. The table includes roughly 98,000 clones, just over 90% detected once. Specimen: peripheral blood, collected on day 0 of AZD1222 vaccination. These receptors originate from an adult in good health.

CDR3 in amino acids: CASGLVTELDPGGYGYTF. The CDR3 DNA sequence: TGTGCTAGTGGTTTGGTTACCGAACTTGACCCCGGCGGGTATGGCTACACCTTC. The rearrangement joins TRBV12-5 to TRBJ1-2; no firm D call. CDR3 size: 18 residues. V dropped 0 bases and J dropped 5 bases, with 22 bases sitting between them. The V gene's germline CDR1 is LGHNT and CDR2 FRNRAP.

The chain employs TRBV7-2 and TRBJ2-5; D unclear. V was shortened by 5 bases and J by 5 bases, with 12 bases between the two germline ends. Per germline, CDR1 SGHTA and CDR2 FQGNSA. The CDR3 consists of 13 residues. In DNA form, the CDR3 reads TGTGCCAGCAGCGGTCAGGTTGGGGAGACCCAGTACTTC. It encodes CASSGQVGETQYF.

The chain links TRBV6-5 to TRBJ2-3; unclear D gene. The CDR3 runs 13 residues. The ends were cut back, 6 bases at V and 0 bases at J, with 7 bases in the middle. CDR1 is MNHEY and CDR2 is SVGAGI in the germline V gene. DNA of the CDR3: TGTGCCAGCAGGGTTAAAAGCACAGATACGCAGTATTTT. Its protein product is CASRVKSTDTQYF.

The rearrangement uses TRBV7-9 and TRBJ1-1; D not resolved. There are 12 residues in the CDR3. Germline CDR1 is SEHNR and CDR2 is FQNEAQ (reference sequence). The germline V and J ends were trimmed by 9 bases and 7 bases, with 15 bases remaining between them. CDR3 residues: CASREVLGEAFF. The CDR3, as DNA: TGTGCCAGTAGAGAGGTCTTGGGTGAAGCTTTCTTT.

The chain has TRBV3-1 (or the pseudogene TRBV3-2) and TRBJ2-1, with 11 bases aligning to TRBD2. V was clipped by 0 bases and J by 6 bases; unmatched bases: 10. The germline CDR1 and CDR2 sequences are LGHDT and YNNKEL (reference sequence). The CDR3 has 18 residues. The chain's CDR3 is CASSQDFASGGRGNEQFF. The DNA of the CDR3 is TGTGCCAGCAGCCAAGATTTCGCTAGCGGGGGGCGAGGCAATGAGCAGTTCTTC.

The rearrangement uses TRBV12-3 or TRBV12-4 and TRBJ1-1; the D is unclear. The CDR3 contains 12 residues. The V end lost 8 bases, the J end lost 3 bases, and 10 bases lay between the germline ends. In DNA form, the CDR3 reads TGTGCCAGCCTTAATAGGGACACTGAAGCTTTCTTT. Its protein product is CASLNRDTEAFF.

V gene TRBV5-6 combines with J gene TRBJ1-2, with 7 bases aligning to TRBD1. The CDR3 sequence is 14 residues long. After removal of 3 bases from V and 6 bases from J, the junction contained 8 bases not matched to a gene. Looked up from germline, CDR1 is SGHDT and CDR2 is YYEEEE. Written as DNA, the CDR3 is TGTGCCAGCAGCTCCCTGCAGGGACAGCATGGCTACACCTTC. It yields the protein CASSSLQGQHGYTF.

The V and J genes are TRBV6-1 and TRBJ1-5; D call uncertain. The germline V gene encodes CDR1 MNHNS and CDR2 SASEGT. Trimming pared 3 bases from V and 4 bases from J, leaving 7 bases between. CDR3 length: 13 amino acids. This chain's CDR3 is CASSDRPNQPQHF. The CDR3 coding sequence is TGTGCCAGCAGTGATAGACCTAATCAGCCCCAGCATTTT.

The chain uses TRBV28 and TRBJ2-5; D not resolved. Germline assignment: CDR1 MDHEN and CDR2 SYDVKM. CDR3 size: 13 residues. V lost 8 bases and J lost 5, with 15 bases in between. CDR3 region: CASRLTRRETQYF. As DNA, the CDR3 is TGTGCCAGCCGCCTGACACGACGGGAGACCCAGTACTTC.

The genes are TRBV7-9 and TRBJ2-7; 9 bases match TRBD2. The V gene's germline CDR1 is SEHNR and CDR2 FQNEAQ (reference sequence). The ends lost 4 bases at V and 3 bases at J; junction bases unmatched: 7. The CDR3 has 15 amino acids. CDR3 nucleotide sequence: TGTGCCAGCAGCTCCCTGACTAGCGGACTCTACGAGCAGTACTTC. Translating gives CASSSLTSGLYEQYF. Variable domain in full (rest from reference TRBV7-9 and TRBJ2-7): DTGVSQNPRHKITKRGQNVTFRCDPISEHNRLYWYRQTLGQGPEFLTYFQNEAQLEKSRLLSDRFSAERPKGSFSTLEIQRTEQGDSAMYLCASSSLTSGLYEQYFGPGTRLTVT.

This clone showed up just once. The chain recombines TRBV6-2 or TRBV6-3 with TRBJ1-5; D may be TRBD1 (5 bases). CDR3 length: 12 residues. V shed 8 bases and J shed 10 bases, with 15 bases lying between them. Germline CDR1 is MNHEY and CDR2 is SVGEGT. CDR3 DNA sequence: TGTGCCAGCCGCCAGGGTCCCAGCCCCCAGCATTTT. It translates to CASRQGPSPQHF.

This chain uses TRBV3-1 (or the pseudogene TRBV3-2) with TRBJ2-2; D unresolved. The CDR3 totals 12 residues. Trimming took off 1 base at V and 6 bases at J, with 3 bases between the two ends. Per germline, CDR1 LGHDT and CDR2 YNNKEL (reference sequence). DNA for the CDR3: TGTGCCAGCAGCCAAGGGTCCGGGGAGCTGTTTTTT. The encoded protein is CASSQGSGELFF.

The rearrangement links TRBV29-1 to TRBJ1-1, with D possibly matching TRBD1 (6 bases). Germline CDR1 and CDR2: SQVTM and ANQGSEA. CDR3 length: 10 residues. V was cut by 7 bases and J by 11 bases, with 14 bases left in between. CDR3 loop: CSAATGNAFF. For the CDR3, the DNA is TGCAGCGCCGCCACAGGGAACGCTTTCTTT.

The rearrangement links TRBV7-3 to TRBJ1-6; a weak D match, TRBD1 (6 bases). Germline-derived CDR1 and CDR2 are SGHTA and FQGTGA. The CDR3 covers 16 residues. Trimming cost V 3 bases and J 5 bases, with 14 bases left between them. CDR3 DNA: TGTGCCAGCAGCTTGGACAGTCTAGGAAATAATTCACCCCTCCACTTT. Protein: CASSLDSLGNNSPLHF.

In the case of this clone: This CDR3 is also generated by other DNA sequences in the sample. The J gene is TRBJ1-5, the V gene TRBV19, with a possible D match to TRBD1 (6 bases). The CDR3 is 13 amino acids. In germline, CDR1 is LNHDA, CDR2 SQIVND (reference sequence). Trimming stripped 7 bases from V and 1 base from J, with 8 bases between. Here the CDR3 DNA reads TGTGCCAGTACGACAGGAAGCAATCAGCCCCAGCATTTT. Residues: CASTTGSNQPQHF. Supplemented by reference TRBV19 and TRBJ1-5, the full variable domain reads DGGITQSPKYLFRKEGQNVTLSCEQNLNHDAMYWYRQDPGQGLRLIYYSQIVNDFQKGDIAEGYSVSREKKESFPLTVTSAQKNPTAFYLCASTTGSNQPQHFGDGTRLSIL.

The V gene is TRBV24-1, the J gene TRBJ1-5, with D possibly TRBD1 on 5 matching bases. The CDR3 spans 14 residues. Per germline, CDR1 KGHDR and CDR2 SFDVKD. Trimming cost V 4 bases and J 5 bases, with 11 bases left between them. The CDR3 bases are TGTGCCACCAGTGACCCCGGGACGTATCAGCCCCAGCATTTT. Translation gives CATSDPGTYQPQHF.

The CDR3 loop is CASSSLPGQGSYEQYF. In DNA, the CDR3 is TGTGCCAGTAGTAGCTTACCGGGACAGGGGTCCTACGAGCAGTACTTC. The chain carries TRBV19 and TRBJ2-7; 10 bases align to TRBD1. The CDR3 loop spans 16 amino acids. CDR1 is LNHDA and CDR2 is SQIVND in the germline V gene (reference sequence). J was trimmed by 1 base and V by 4 bases; bases with no gene match: 7.

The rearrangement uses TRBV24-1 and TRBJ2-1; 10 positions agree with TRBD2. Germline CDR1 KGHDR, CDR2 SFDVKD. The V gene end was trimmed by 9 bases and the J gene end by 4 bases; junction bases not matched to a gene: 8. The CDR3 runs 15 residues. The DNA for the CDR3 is TGTGCCACCGAATCCGGGACTAGCGCATACAATGAGCAGTTCTTC. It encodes CATESGTSAYNEQFF.

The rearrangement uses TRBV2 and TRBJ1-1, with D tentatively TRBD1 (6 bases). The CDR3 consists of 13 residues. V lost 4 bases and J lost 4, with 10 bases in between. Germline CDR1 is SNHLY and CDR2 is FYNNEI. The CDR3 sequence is CASSGQGITEAFF. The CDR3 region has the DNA TGTGCCAGCAGTGGGCAGGGGATCACTGAAGCTTTCTTT. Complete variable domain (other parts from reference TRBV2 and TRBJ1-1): EPEVTQTPSHQVTQMGQEVILRCVPISNHLYFYWYRQILGQKVEFLVSFYNNEISEKSEIFDDQFSVERPDGSNFTLKIRSTKLEDSAMYFCASSGQGITEAFFGQGTRLTVV.

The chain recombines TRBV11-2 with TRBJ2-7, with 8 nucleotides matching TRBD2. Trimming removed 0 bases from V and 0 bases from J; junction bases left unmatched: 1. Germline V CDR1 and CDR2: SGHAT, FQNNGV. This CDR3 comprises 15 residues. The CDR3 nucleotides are TGTGCCAGCAGCTTAGAGAGCGGGAGCTCCTACGAGCAGTACTTC. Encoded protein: CASSLESGSSYEQYF.

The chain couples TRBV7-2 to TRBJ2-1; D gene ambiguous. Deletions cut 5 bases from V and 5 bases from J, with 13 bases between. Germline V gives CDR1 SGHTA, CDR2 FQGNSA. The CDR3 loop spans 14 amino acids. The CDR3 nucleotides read TGTGCCAGCAGCCACGGGCAACCTAACAATGAGCAGTTCTTC. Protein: CASSHGQPNNEQFF.

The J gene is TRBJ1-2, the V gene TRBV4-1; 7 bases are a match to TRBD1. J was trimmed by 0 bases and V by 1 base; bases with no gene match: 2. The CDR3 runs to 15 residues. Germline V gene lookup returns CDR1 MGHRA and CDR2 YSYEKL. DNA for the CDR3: TGCGCCAGCAGCCAAGCGACAGGGTCTAACTATGGCTACACCTTC. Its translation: CASSQATGSNYGYTF.

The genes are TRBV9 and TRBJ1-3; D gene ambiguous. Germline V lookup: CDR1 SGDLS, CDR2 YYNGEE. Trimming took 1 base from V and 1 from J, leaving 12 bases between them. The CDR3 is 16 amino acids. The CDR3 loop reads CASSVSGARSGNTIYF. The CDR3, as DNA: TGTGCCAGCAGCGTATCGGGTGCCCGATCTGGAAACACCATATATTTT.

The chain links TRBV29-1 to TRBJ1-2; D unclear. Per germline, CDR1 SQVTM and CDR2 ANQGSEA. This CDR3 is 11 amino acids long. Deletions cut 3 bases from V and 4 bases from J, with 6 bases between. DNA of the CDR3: TGCAGCGTTGACAGCAGCTATGGCTACACCTTC. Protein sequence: CSVDSSYGYTF.

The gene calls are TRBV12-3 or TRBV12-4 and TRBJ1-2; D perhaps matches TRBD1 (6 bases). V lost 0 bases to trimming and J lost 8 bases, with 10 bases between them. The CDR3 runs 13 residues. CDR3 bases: TGTGCCAGCAGTTTAGCGCAGGGGATAGGCTACACCTTC. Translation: CASSLAQGIGYTF.

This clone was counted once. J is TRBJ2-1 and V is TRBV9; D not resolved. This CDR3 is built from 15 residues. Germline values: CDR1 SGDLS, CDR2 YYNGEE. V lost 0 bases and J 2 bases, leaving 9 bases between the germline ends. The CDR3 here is CASSVEASTYNEQFF. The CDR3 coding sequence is TGTGCCAGCAGCGTAGAGGCCTCCACCTACAATGAGCAGTTCTTC.

The CDR3 DNA reads TGTGCCAGCAGCCAAGATGGGCGTTCACCCCTCCACTTT. It yields the protein CASSQDGRSPLHF. The chain is built from TRBV3-1 (or the pseudogene TRBV3-2) and TRBJ1-6; D gene uncertain. Germline V gene lookup returns CDR1 LGHDT and CDR2 YNNKEL (reference sequence). Trimming left V 0 bases short and J 9 bases short, with 6 bases between. The length of the CDR3 is 13 residues.